Below, one T cell receptor beta chain is given with its context. The antigen remains undetermined. The sample originates from a study of T cell repertoires in cytomegalovirus infection. The CDR3 consists of 16 residues. From germline, CDR1 is SQVTM and CDR2 ANQGSEA. V was pared by 4 bases and J by 0 bases, with 9 bases of the junction left unmatched. TCRdb fed the reads into MiXCR, producing one record per CDR3 protein. The sample has hundreds of thousands of distinct CDR3 sequences, approximately 42% seen once. The rearrangement uses TRBV29-1 and TRBJ2-1, with 7 bases fitting TRBD2. The source of this sequence is a human donor in good health (CMV status not recorded). Some clones in this sample may be carry-over from other donors' samples. Sequences were derived from cultured PBMCs, sampled from culture after CMV antigen stimulation. CDR3 region: CSVGRREGGSYNEQFF. For the CDR3, the DNA is TGCAGCGTTGGTCGGAGGGAGGGAGGCTCCTACAATGAGCAGTTCTTC.